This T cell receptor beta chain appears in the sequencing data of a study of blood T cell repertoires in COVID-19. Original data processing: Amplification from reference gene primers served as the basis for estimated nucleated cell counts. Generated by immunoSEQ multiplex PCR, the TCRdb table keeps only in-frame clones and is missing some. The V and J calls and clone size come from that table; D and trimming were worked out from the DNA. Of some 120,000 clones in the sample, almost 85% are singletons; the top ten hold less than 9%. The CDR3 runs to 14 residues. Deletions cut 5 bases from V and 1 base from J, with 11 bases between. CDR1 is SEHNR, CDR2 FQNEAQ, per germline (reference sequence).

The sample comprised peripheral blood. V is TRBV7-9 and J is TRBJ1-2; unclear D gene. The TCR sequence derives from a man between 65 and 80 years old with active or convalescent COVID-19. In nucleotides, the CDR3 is TGTGCCAGCAGCCCCGAGGAGTTTAACTATGGCTACACCTTC. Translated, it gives CASSPEEFNYGYTF.